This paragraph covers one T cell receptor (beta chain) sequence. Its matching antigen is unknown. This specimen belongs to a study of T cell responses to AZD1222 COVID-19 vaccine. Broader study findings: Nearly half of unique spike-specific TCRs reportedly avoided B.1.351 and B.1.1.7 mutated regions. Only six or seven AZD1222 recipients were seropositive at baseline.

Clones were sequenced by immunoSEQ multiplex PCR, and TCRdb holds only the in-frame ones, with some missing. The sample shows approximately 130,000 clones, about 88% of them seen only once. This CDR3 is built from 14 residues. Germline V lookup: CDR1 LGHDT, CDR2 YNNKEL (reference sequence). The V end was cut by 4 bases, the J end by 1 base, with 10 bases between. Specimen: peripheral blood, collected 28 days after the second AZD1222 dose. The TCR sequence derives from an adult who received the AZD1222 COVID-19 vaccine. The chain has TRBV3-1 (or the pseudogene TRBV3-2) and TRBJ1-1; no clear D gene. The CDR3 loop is CASSPNPSNTEAFF. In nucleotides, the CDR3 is TGTGCCAGCAGCCCTAACCCGTCGAACACTGAAGCTTTCTTT.